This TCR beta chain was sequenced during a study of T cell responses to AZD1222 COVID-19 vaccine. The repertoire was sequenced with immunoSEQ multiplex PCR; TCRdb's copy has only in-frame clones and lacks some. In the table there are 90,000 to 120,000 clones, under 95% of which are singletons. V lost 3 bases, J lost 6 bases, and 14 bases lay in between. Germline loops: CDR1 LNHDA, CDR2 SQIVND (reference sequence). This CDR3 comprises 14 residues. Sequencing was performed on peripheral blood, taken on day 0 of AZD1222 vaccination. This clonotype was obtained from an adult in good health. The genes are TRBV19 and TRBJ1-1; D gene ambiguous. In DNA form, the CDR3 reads TGTGCCAGTAGTATCTCCAGAAACGGGGCTGAAGCTTTCTTT. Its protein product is CASSISRNGAEAFF. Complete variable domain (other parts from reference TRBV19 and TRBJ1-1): DGGITQSPKYLFRKEGQNVTLSCEQNLNHDAMYWYRQDPGQGLRLIYYSQIVNDFQKGDIAEGYSVSREKKESFPLTVTSAQKNPTAFYLCASSISRNGAEAFFGQGTRLTVV.